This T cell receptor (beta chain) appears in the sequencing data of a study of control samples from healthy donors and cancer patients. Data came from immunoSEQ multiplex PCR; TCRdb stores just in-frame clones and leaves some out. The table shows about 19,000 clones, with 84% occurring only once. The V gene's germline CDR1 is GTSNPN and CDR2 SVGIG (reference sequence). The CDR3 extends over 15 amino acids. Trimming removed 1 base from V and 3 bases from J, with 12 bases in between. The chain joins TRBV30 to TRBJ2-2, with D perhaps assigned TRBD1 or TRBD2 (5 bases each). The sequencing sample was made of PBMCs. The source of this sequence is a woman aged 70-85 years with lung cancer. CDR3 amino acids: CAWSGGSTDTGELFF. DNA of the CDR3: TGTGCCTGGAGTGGGGGGAGTACGGACACCGGGGAGCTGTTTTTT.